This TCR beta chain was obtained from a study of blood T cells in healthy people across ages. Primers used in a second PCR of about 6 to 11 cycles were a sample-barcoded 5' primer and a J-beta primer mix. Each cDNA molecule was tagged by a template-switch adaptor that had 12 random nucleotides. TCRdb recomputed calls from the 5' RACE reads with MiXCR, one row per CDR3 protein. The table lists fewer than 2,000,000 distinct CDR3 sequences, about 35% of them singletons. This CDR3 has 13 amino acids. CDR1 and CDR2 (germline): GTSNPN, SVGIG (reference sequence). Trimming took 3 bases from V and 1 from J, leaving 7 bases between them. In terms of origin and age, donors were healthy Caucasian individuals from Russia aged 6 to 90. Researchers report isolating at least 6 million PBMCs per sample.

The TCR originated in a woman aged 25 to 39 in good health. This chain connects TRBV30 to TRBJ2-4; D is undetermined. The source material was blood. This CDR3 is CAWSSWAKNIQYF. The DNA of the CDR3 is TGTGCCTGGAGCAGCTGGGCCAAAAACATTCAGTACTTC.